This TCR beta chain is drawn from a study of blood T cell repertoires in COVID-19. Study in general: Sample material is recorded as cDNA or gDNA derived from T cells, B-cell-depleted T cells, or PBMCs.

In the original processing: It was from reference gene primer amplification that nucleated cell counts were estimated. Profiled with immunoSEQ multiplex PCR; TCRdb holds only in-frame clones, not every one. For V, J and clone size, that table is used; D and trimming come from the DNA. The sample lists over 150,000 clones; around 82% were seen once. Those who participated ranged in age from about 18 to 89 years and resided in 20 to 30 US areas. Cohort 3 recovered donors had two negative PCRs, clearance, or symptom resolution. CDR1 and CDR2 from the germline V gene are MNHEY and SVGAGI. V was pared by 0 bases and J by 4 bases, with 12 bases between. CDR3 length: 16 amino acids.

The material sequenced was PBMCs or T cells enriched from blood (not recorded which). The source is a middle-aged man who had recovered from COVID-19. The J gene is TRBJ2-2, the V gene TRBV6-5; possible D gene TRBD1, 5 bases. CDR3 bases: TGTGCCAGCAGTTACTCGGTCGACAGTAGCACCGGGGAGCTGTTTTTT. It translates to CASSYSVDSSTGELFF.